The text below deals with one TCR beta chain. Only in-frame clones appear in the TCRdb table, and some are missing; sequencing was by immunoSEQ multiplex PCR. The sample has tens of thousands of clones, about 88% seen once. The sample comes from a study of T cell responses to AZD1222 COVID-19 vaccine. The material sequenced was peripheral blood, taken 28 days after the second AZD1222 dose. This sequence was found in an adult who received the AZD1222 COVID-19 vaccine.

The CDR3 region has the DNA TGCGCCAGCAGGGATATCAGGGCCTACACCGGGGAGCTGTTTTTT. As protein: CASRDIRAYTGELFF. The chain links TRBV5-1 to TRBJ2-2; perhaps TRBD1 as D (5 bases). V shed 5 bases and J shed 3 bases, with 14 bases lying between them. The CDR3 loop spans 15 amino acids. The V gene's germline CDR1 is SGHRS and CDR2 YFSETQ.